This is a list of T cell receptor beta chains from one sample in a study of Graves' ophthalmopathy and Graves' hyperthyroidism. Using its own MiXCR run on the multiplex PCR reads, TCRdb lists one record per CDR3 protein. The sample carries around 1.1 million distinct CDR3 sequences, about two fifths recorded once. The sample was peripheral blood or thyroid tissue (not recorded which). The receptors originated from an adult man with Graves' hyperthyroidism. Each CDR3 is given with its conserved first and last residue. D genes are given only for firm matches. Clone size is not always given. Where it is, it says once, few, many or a class for expanded clones.

>TRBV7-2|.|.|TRBJ2-7
TGTGCCAGCAGTCCCTCGTGGCTGGAGACCTACGAGCAGTACTTC
CASSPSWLETYEQYF
>TRBV20-1|.|.|TRBJ2-1
TGCAGTGCCAATAGAGGGGGTGGCAATGAGCAGTTCTTC
CSANRGGGNEQFF
>TRBV11-2|TRBD1|many|TRBJ1-6
TGTGCCAGCAGCCCATCAGGGGGAAGCTCAGGTTCACCCCTCCACTTT
CASSPSGGSSGSPLHF
>TRBV20-1|TRBD2|.|TRBJ2-7
TGCAGTGCTATAAGCGGGGGGCCCGGCTACGAGCAGTACTTC
CSAISGGPGYEQYF
>TRBV7-7|TRBD2|many|TRBJ2-5
TGTGCCAGCAGCTTAGGGGGTAGCGGGAGTGAGACCCAGTACTTC
CASSLGGSGSETQYF
>TRBV9|.|many|TRBJ2-6
TGTGCCAGCAGCGCGGGGGCTGGGGCCAACGTCCTGACTTTC
CASSAGAGANVLTF
>TRBV2|TRBD1|many|TRBJ1-1
TGTGCCAGCAGTGGGGACAGGGGAGCGAACACTGAAGCTTTCTTT
CASSGDRGANTEAFF
>TRBV7-8|.|many|TRBJ1-1
TGTGCCAGCAGCCCAGGGTTTAGGTGGAACACTGAAGCTTTCTTT
CASSPGFRWNTEAFF
>TRBV13|.|many|TRBJ1-1
TGTGCCAGCAGCTTAGGGTGGGCAGGGCTGAACACTGAAGCTTTCTTT
CASSLGWAGLNTEAFF
>TRBV7-9|.|.|TRBJ1-2
TGTGCCAGCAGGGACCTTAACTATGGCTACACCTTC
CASRDLNYGYTF
>TRBV29-1|.|few|TRBJ2-7
TGCAGCTACTCATGGGGGACGACGCAGTACTTC
CSYSWGTTQYF
>TRBV10-2|TRBD1|.|TRBJ2-2
TGTGCCAGCAGTTACTCGGGGACAGGGGGCGCGGTGTCCGGGGAGCTGTTTTTT
CASSYSGTGGAVSGELFF
>TRBV6-5|.|many|TRBJ1-1
TGTGCCAGCAGGGCGGAAGACACTGAAGCTTTCTTT
CASRAEDTEAFF
>TRBV7-6|.|many|TRBJ2-7
TGTGCCAGCAGCCAATCACAGGACTACGAGCAGTACTTC
CASSQSQDYEQYF
>TRBV7-9|TRBD1|many|TRBJ2-7
TGTGCCAGCAGCTCTCCGGGACAGGGTTCGTACGAGCAGTACTTC
CASSSPGQGSYEQYF
>TRBV7-2|TRBD1|.|TRBJ1-2
TGTGCCAGCAGCCGAGGGACAGACTCTGGAAACACCTTC
CASSRGTDSGNTF
>TRBV11-2|.|.|TRBJ1-2
TGTGCCAGCTTAGTTACGGGCTATGGCTACACCTTC
CASLVTGYGYTF
>TRBV5-1|.|many|TRBJ1-1
TGCGCCAGCAGCTTGAGGCGGTTGAACACTGAAGCTTTCTTT
CASSLRRLNTEAFF
>TRBV20-1|.|.|TRBJ1-1
TGCAGTGCTAGGGTTCCCGGGAGCCTACTGGGTACTGAAGCTTTCTTT
CSARVPGSLLGTEAFF
>TRBV20-1|.|few|TRBJ1-1
TGCAGTGCTCTCGTGGGGAGCGGAGGGGTGAACACTGAAGCTTTCTTT
CSALVGSGGVNTEAFF
>TRBV15|.|many|TRBJ2-7
TGTGCCACCAGCTACGACGGGGGATCTAACGAGCAGTACTTC
CATSYDGGSNEQYF
>TRBV14|.|once|TRBJ2-5
TGTGCCAGCAGCATCGACCGCAATCAGCCCCAGTACTTC
CASSIDRNQPQYF
>TRBV2|.|many|TRBJ1-2
TGTGCCAGCAGTGATGGGGGGGCAGGCTATGGCTACACCTTC
CASSDGGAGYGYTF
>TRBV19|.|many|TRBJ1-2
TGTGCCAGTAGTATCATGGTGGGACTCTACACCTTC
CASSIMVGLYTF
>TRBV2|.|.|TRBJ2-6
TGTGCCAGCAGCCTCGTGACACTTCCTATCTCTGGGGCCAACGTCCTGACTTTC
CASSLVTLPISGANVLTF
>TRBV20-1|.|many|TRBJ1-2
TGCAGTGCTAGGGGGGGAATTGGACAGACAAAAGATAACTATGGCTACACCTTC
CSARGGIGQTKDNYGYTF
>TRBV29-1|.|.|TRBJ1-4
TGCAGTTCTTCTCGACGTGGAGAAAAACTGTTTTTT
CSSSRRGEKLFF
>TRBV5-6|TRBD1|few|TRBJ1-2
TGTGCCAGCAGCTTGGTTGCGGGACAGGGATCGAGCTACACCTTC
CASSLVAGQGSSYTF
>TRBV25-1|.|.|TRBJ1-4
TGTGCCAGCAGTATAGCGGGGGCAACTAATGAAAAACTGTTTTTT
CASSIAGATNEKLFF
>TRBV18|.|.|TRBJ1-1
TGTGCCAGCTCAGTAGACAGTAACACTGAAGCTTTCTTT
CASSVDSNTEAFF
>TRBV3-1|.|.|TRBJ2-7
TGTGCCAGCACCCGAAGGGAGATCGGCGAGCAGTACTTC
CASTRREIGEQYF
>TRBV12-3/TRBV12-4|TRBD1|many|TRBJ1-5
TGTGCCAGCAGTTCGAGGACAGGGCGGGCTCAGCCCCAGCATTTT
CASSSRTGRAQPQHF
>TRBV29-1|.|many|TRBJ1-1
TGCAGCGTTAAAGGGAGTTACACTGAAGCTTTCTTT
CSVKGSYTEAFF
>TRBV12-3/TRBV12-4|.|many|TRBJ1-5
TGTGCCAGCAGTTCGGCAGCCTCTAGCAATCAGCCCCAGCATTTT
CASSSAASSNQPQHF
>TRBV25-1|TRBD2|.|TRBJ2-5
TGTGCCAGCAGTGAGAGACTGAGAAAGGAGCGGGAAGGAGGGGAAGAGACCCAGTACTTC
CASSERLRKEREGGEETQYF
>TRBV13|TRBD1|few|TRBJ1-4
TGTGCCAGCGGGACAGGGGGTGCAACTAATGAAAAACTGTTTTTT
CASGTGGATNEKLFF
>TRBV5-1|.|many|TRBJ1-4
TGCGCCAGCAGCCAGGGCGGGGCGACTCGGGAAAAACTGTTTTTT
CASSQGGATREKLFF
>TRBV6-2/TRBV6-3|.|.|TRBJ2-7
TGTGCCAGCAGTTACGGCGGGACCACCTACGAGCAGTACTTC
CASSYGGTTYEQYF
>TRBV19|.|many|TRBJ2-2
TGTGCCAGTAGTATTTTGGGGTTCGCGGAGCTGTTTTTT
CASSILGFAELFF